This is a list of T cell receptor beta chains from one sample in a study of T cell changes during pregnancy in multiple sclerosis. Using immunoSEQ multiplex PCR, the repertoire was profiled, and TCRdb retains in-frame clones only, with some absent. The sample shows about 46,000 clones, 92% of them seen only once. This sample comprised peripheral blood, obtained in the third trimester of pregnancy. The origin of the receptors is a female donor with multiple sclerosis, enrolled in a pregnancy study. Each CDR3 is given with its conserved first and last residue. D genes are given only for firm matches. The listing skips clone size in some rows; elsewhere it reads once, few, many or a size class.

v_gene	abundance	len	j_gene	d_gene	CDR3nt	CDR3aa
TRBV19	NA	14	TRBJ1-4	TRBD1	TGTGCCAGTATGGGGGACAGGGGGATTGAAAAACTGTTTTTT	CASMGDRGIEKLFF
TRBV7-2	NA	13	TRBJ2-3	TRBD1	TGTGCCAGCAGCTCCGACAGGGTAGATACGCAGTATTTT	CASSSDRVDTQYF
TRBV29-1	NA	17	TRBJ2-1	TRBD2	TGCAGCGCCCCAGCCCCACCCGCGGGAGCGGCCTACAATGAGCAGTTCTTC	CSAPAPPAGAAYNEQFF
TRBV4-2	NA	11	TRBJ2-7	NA	TGTGCCAGCAGCCAAGGTAACGAGCAGTACTTC	CASSQGNEQYF
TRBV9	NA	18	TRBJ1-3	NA	TGTGCCAGCAGCGCCCCCTCGAGAAGTACTAGATTTCAAGTCACCATATATTTT	CASSAPSRSTRFQVTIYF
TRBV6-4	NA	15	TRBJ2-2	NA	TGTGCCAGCAGTGACTCTGGGGGGACTGCCGGGGAGCTGTTTTTT	CASSDSGGTAGELFF
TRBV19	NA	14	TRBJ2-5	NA	TGTGCCAGTAGTAGTTGGACCCAGCGGGAGACCCAGTACTTC	CASSSWTQRETQYF
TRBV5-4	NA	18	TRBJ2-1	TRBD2	TGTGCCAGCAGCCCGGGGATAACTAGCGGGAGAGCGGGCAATGAGCAGTTCTTC	CASSPGITSGRAGNEQFF
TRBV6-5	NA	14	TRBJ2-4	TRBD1	TGTGCCAGCAGGGACAGGGTAGCCAAAAACATTCAGTACTTC	CASRDRVAKNIQYF
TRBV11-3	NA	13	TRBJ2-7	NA	TGTGCCAGCAGCACGCGACAGTCCTACGAGCAGTACTTC	CASSTRQSYEQYF
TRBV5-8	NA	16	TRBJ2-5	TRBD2	TGTGCCAGCAGCTTGGGGACTAGCGGCCTCCAAGAGACCCAGTACTTC	CASSLGTSGLQETQYF
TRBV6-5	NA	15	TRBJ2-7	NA	TGTGCCAGCAGTTCCGGTTCGTCGGAGGCCTACGAGCAGTACTTC	CASSSGSSEAYEQYF
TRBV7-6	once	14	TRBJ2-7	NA	TGTGCCAGCAGCTTACTACCCCAAACCTACGAGCAGTACTTC	CASSLLPQTYEQYF
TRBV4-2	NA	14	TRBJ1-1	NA	TGTGCCAGCAGCCAAGATTGGAGGTGGACTGAAGCTTTCTTT	CASSQDWRWTEAFF
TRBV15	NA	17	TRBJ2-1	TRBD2	TGTGCCACCAGCAGAGAAATAGTAGCTAGCGGCGCCAATGAGCAGTTCTTC	CATSREIVASGANEQFF
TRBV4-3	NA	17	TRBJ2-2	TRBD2	TGCGCCAGCAGCCAGCCGGGACTAGCGCGTAACACCGGGGAGCTGTTTTTT	CASSQPGLARNTGELFF
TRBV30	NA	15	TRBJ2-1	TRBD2	TGTGCCTGGAGTGTAAATCTAGCGGCATACAATGAGCAGTTCTTC	CAWSVNLAAYNEQFF
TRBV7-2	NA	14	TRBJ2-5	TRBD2	TGTGCCAGCTCCTTAGCGGGAGCGGGGGAGACCCAGTACTTC	CASSLAGAGETQYF
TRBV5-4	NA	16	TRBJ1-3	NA	TGTGCCAGCAGCTTGGGGGACACCTTCTCTGGAAACACCATATATTTT	CASSLGDTFSGNTIYF
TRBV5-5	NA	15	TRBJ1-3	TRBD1	TGTGCCAGCAGTTCCGGGACAGGGGCAGGTAACACCATATATTTT	CASSSGTGAGNTIYF
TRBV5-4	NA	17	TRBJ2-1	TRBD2	TGTGCCAGCAGCCTAACAACCCGGACTAGCGGGAGCAATGAGCAGTTCTTC	CASSLTTRTSGSNEQFF
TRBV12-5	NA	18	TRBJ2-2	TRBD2	TGTGCTAGTGGTTTGGTACTCACAGCGGGAGGGGGCACCGGGGAGCTGTTTTTT	CASGLVLTAGGGTGELFF
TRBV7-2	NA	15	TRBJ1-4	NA	TGTGCCAGCAGCTTAGCGCCCGGGTCAGATGAAAAACTGTTTTTT	CASSLAPGSDEKLFF
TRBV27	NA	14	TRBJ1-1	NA	TGTGCCAGCAGTTTTAGCGCGTGGGCCCCTGAAGCTTTCTTT	CASSFSAWAPEAFF
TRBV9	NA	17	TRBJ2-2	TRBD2	TGTGCCAGCAGCGTAAGCCCTAGCGGGAGTCTAACCGGGGAGCTGTTTTTT	CASSVSPSGSLTGELFF
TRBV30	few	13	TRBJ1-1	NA	TGTGCCTGGAGTGAGTTAGGCGGAACTGAAGCTTTCTTT	CAWSELGGTEAFF
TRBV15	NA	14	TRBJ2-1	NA	TGTGCCACCAGCCGGGGAGGGGGGGACGATGAGCAGTTCTTC	CATSRGGGDDEQFF
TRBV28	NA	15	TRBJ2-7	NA	TGTGCCAGCAGCCCCATGGTGGAGGGAAGGAACGAGCAGTACTTC	CASSPMVEGRNEQYF
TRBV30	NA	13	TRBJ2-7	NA	TGTGCCTGCCAGACTAGAGGAAGCTACGAGCAGTACTTC	CACQTRGSYEQYF
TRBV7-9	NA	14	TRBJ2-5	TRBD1	TGTGCCAGCAGCGATCGACAGGGACAAGAGACCCAGTACTTC	CASSDRQGQETQYF
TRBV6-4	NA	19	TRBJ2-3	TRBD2	TGTGCCAGCAGTGACCCCCAACTGTTAGCGGGCGAGGGGACAGATACGCAGTATTTT	CASSDPQLLAGEGTDTQYF